The clone carrying this T cell receptor (beta chain) was seen once. The V gene's germline CDR1 is SQVTM and CDR2 ANQGSEA. The trim removed 3 bases at V and 0 bases at J, leaving 8 bases unmatched. The CDR3 totals 16 residues. The source of the sample is a study of technical replicates of blood from several donors. TCRdb keeps only in-frame clones here, not all; method: immunoSEQ multiplex PCR. Of approximately 94,000 clones in the sample, almost 97% are singletons; the top ten hold around 0.37%. The sequence was obtained from a human donor in good health. The rearrangement joins TRBV29-1 to TRBJ2-3; TRBD1 matches 8 bases. The specimen was T cells isolated from PBMCs. The CDR3, as DNA: TGCAGCGTTGAGGGACAGGAAACATTTAGCACAGATACGCAGTATTTT. Its protein is CSVEGQETFSTDTQYF.